This entry lists 3 T cell receptor beta chains sequenced from one sample in a study of T-cell memory formation after mild COVID-19. TCRdb re-analysed the 5' RACE reads in MiXCR, keeping a single row per CDR3 protein. Of about 560,000 distinct CDR3 sequences in the sample, roughly 21% are singletons; the top ten hold about 8.2%. Sequenced material: PBMCs or a T cell subset sorted from them (not recorded which). These receptors were taken from an adult woman who had mild COVID-19 (a few samples of this study predate the infection). Cell type and time point are not known.

Here the CDR3 DNA reads TGTGCCAGCACCCAGGGGCTCGGCCCCTACGAGCAGTACTTC. The encoded protein is CASTQGLGPYEQYF. The rearrangement uses TRBV12-3 or TRBV12-4 and TRBJ2-7, with TRBD1 as a possible D gene (6 bases). The CDR3 has 14 amino acids. Trimming removed 7 bases at V and 2 bases at J, with 15 bases between.

This clonotype occurred a few times. The chain joins TRBV6-6 to TRBJ2-4; tentative D call: TRBD2 (6 bases). The germline gives CDR1 MNHNY, CDR2 SVGAGI (reference sequence). This CDR3 contains 13 residues. Trimming cost V 5 bases and J 8 bases, with 13 bases left between them. CDR3 DNA sequence: TGTGCCAGCAGTCAGACTAGTTTTGACATTCAGTACTTC. Translated, it gives CASSQTSFDIQYF.

V is TRBV15 and J is TRBJ2-1; perhaps TRBD1 as D (6 bases). Trimming shortened V by 2 bases and J by 6 bases, and 11 bases separated the two germline ends. The V gene's germline CDR1 is LNHNV and CDR2 YYDKDF (reference sequence). CDR3 length: 14 amino acids. The CDR3 DNA is TGTGCCACCAGCAGATCCCAGGGGAGCAATGAGCAGTTCTTC. It is translated as CATSRSQGSNEQFF.